These 6 T cell receptor beta chains were sequenced from one sample in a study of identical twins. TCRdb used MiXCR to reprocess the 5' RACE reads, holding one entry per CDR3 protein. The table includes about 920,000 distinct CDR3 sequences, 9% to 15% detected once. These sequences were also reported in another study, on yellow fever vaccine responses in identical twins.

The sequencing sample was made of PBMCs. These receptors were obtained from a woman aged 18-29 years in good health.

The CDR3 bases are TGTGCCAGCAGTGCGTGGGGGGAACTCACCGGGGAGCTGTTTTTT. It yields the protein CASSAWGELTGELFF. The chain couples TRBV25-1 to TRBJ2-2, with a tentative D call TRBD2 (6 bases). V was cut by 4 bases and J by 4 bases, with 13 bases left in between. This CDR3 contains 15 residues. From germline, CDR1 is MGHDK and CDR2 SYGVNS.

This clonotype was seen ten or more times. The rearrangement joins TRBV7-6 to TRBJ2-7; the D is unclear. Germline CDR1 reads SGHVS; CDR2 reads FNYEAQ. There are 16 residues in the CDR3. Trimming stripped 5 bases from V and 3 bases from J, with 20 bases between. In nucleotides, the CDR3 is TGTGCCAGCAGCCCAAAGGTGTCCCCCTTATTCTACGAGCAGTACTTC. Amino acids: CASSPKVSPLFYEQYF.

The table lists this clonotype with a few counts. V is TRBV12-3 or TRBV12-4 and J is TRBJ2-3; perhaps TRBD2 as D (7 bases). This CDR3 is 15 amino acids long. Trimming took off 5 bases at V and 3 bases at J, with 15 bases between the two ends. The CDR3 region has the DNA TGTGCCAGCAGTCCCAAGGGGGGGGTTACAGATACGCAGTATTTT. Amino acids: CASSPKGGVTDTQYF.

This chain connects TRBV11-3 to TRBJ2-1; D remains ambiguous. Trimming pared 1 base from V and 6 bases from J, leaving 10 bases between. The CDR3 consists of 14 residues. Germline values: CDR1 SGHNT, CDR2 YENEEA. The CDR3 DNA follows: TGTGCCAGCAGCTTAGTCCGTAGCCTCAATGAGCAGTTCTTC. It specifies CASSLVRSLNEQFF.

This rearrangement joins TRBV29-1 to TRBJ2-3; 8 positions match TRBD2. The CDR3 has 18 amino acids. Losses at the gene ends were 2 bases for V and 0 bases for J; bases not matched to a gene: 13. The germline V gene encodes CDR1 SQVTM and CDR2 ANQGSEA. The CDR3 DNA is TGCAGCGTTGAAACCGGGACTAGGGGTATGGACAGCACAGATACGCAGTATTTT. This encodes CSVETGTRGMDSTDTQYF.

For the CDR3, the DNA is TGCGCCAGCAGCTTGAGAGGTCAGGCCTTGGATGAGCAGTTCTTC. Protein sequence: CASSLRGQALDEQFF. The chain uses TRBV5-1 and TRBJ2-1; D is ambiguous. Trimming stripped 1 base from V and 8 bases from J, with 16 bases between. The CDR3 is made up of 15 amino acids. The germline gives CDR1 SGHRS, CDR2 YFSETQ.